The 4 T cell receptor beta chains below all came from one sample that was sequenced in a study of cytotoxic CD8 clonotypes in ibrutinib-treated CLL. Libraries were prepared by immunoSEQ multiplex PCR; TCRdb keeps only in-frame clonotypes and omits some of them. Altogether 9,500 to 12,000 clones are present, roughly four fifths being singletons, with the ten largest covering 22%. The specimen was PBMCs, collected at disease progression, from a patient treated with ibrutinib. These receptor sequences come from a human donor with chronic lymphocytic leukemia.

The chain recombines TRBV7-8 with TRBJ1-4, with a weak D call TRBD1 (6 bases). Germline V CDR1 and CDR2: SGHVS, FQNEAQ. V lost 4 bases, J lost 5 bases, and 17 bases lay in between. The CDR3 is 16 amino acids. The CDR3 bases are TGTGCCAGCAGCTCACAGGGAGGTGGGGGAAATGAAAAACTGTTTTTT. Protein: CASSSQGGGGNEKLFF.

The CDR3 DNA follows: TGCAGCGTTGAAGAGCGGGACAGGGGGCTGGATACGCAGTATTTT. Translation: CSVEERDRGLDTQYF. The chain recombines TRBV29-1 with TRBJ2-3; 12 nucleotides line up with TRBD1. Germline V gene lookup returns CDR1 SQVTM and CDR2 ANQGSEA. V lost 0 bases and J lost 6; bases outside the gene matches: 4. The CDR3 has 15 amino acids.

V is TRBV6-1 and J is TRBJ2-7, with D unresolved. Germline CDR1 is MNHNS and CDR2 is SASEGT. V lost 1 base and J lost 4, with 14 bases in between. CDR3 length: 15 amino acids. The CDR3 spells CASSEVVGQPYEQYF. The CDR3 DNA reads TGTGCCAGCAGTGAAGTTGTAGGGCAGCCATACGAGCAGTACTTC.

The genes are TRBV5-1 and TRBJ1-5; weak D call: TRBD1 (6 bases). The CDR3 covers 13 residues. Germline assignment: CDR1 SGHRS and CDR2 YFSETQ. V lost 4 bases and J 6 bases, leaving 11 bases between the germline ends. The CDR3 protein is CASSPGGPQPQHF. The CDR3 nucleotides read TGCGCCAGCAGCCCGGGGGGGCCTCAGCCCCAGCATTTT.